Listed here are 24 T cell receptor beta chains from one sample, sequenced in a study of blood T cell repertoires in COVID-19. TCRdb's copy holds only in-frame clones and misses some; the assay was immunoSEQ multiplex PCR. The data show around 120,000 clones, roughly 80% seen once. The sample was peripheral blood. These TCRs come from a man between 65 and 85 years old with acute or convalescent COVID-19.

This clone was seen more than once but under ten times. The V and J genes are TRBV3-1 (or the pseudogene TRBV3-2) and TRBJ1-6, with TRBD1 matching 8 bases. After removal of 5 bases from V and 10 bases from J, the junction contained 4 bases not matched to a gene. From germline, CDR1 is LGHDT and CDR2 YNNKEL (reference sequence). The CDR3 contains 13 residues. The DNA for the CDR3 is TGTGCCAGCAGCGGACAGGGTGGGTCACCCCTCCACTTT. This codes for CASSGQGGSPLHF.

The rearrangement uses TRBV9 and TRBJ2-1; D perhaps matches TRBD1 (6 bases). This CDR3 is built from 16 residues. Germline V gives CDR1 SGDLS, CDR2 YYNGEE. V was cut by 4 bases and J by 0 bases, with 14 bases left in between. CDR3 amino acids: CASSPPGTSSYNEQFF. CDR3 nucleotide sequence: TGTGCCAGCAGCCCTCCCGGGACAAGCTCCTACAATGAGCAGTTCTTC.

This chain connects TRBV9 to TRBJ2-7, with D maybe TRBD2 (5 bases). V lost 0 bases and J lost 5, with 9 bases in between. This CDR3 is built from 13 residues. In germline, CDR1 is SGDLS, CDR2 YYNGEE. This CDR3 reads CASSVAPGNEQYF. CDR3 sequence (DNA): TGTGCCAGCAGCGTAGCACCGGGGAACGAGCAGTACTTC.

V is TRBV6-2 or TRBV6-3 and J is TRBJ2-3; D is perhaps TRBD1 (5 bases). The length of the CDR3 is 16 residues. Germline V gene lookup returns CDR1 MNHEY and CDR2 SVGEGT. V lost 2 bases and J lost 0, with 12 bases in between. Here the CDR3 reads CASSYPKGSSTDTQYF. Written as DNA, the CDR3 is TGTGCCAGCAGTTACCCGAAGGGGTCTAGCACAGATACGCAGTATTTT.

This CDR3 reads CARSLGPPKHF. The CDR3 bases are TGTGCCAGAAGCTTGGGTCCCCCCAAGCATTTT. The chain combines TRBV5-3 with TRBJ1-5; D is undetermined. TRBV5-3 counts as an open reading frame of uncertain function. The CDR3 spans 11 residues. The V and J ends lost 0 bases and 14 bases respectively, with 9 bases between them.

The rearrangement joins TRBV6-6 to TRBJ1-1; possible D gene TRBD1, 6 bases. From germline, CDR1 is MNHNY and CDR2 SVGAGI (reference sequence). This CDR3 has 12 amino acids. V lost 11 bases to trimming and J lost 6 bases, with 16 bases between them. The chain's CDR3 is CASGGAQAEAFF. The CDR3 coding sequence is TGTGCCTCCGGGGGGGCGCAGGCTGAAGCTTTCTTT.

The chain employs TRBV6-5 and TRBJ2-7; D is possibly TRBD2 (6 bases). Germline CDR1 reads MNHEY; CDR2 reads SVGAGI. Trimming took 11 bases from V and 5 from J, leaving 16 bases between them. CDR3 length: 12 residues. CDR3 sequence reads: CALLAALDEQYF. The CDR3 DNA reads TGTGCCCTGTTAGCGGCACTAGACGAGCAGTACTTC.

The gene calls are TRBV7-3 and TRBJ2-1, with 7 bases identical to TRBD2. CDR1 and CDR2 (germline): SGHTA, FQGTGA. The CDR3 length is 18 residues. V gave up 1 base and J gave up 2 bases; unmatched junction bases: 11. CDR3 sequence: CASSLNHWGGPPYNEQFF. Here the CDR3 DNA reads TGTGCCAGCAGCTTAAATCATTGGGGGGGACCCCCCTACAATGAGCAGTTCTTC.

This clone has just a few counts. The V gene is TRBV6-5, the J gene TRBJ2-5, with 7 positions matching TRBD2. Germline V gene sequence: CDR1 MNHEY, CDR2 SVGAGI. The CDR3 extends over 16 amino acids. J gave up 2 bases and V 4 bases, and 10 bases lay outside the gene matches. DNA for the CDR3: TGTGCCAGCAGTTCCTGGCAGCGGGGTCCTCAAGAGACCCAGTACTTC. Translating gives CASSSWQRGPQETQYF.

The chain links TRBV19 to TRBJ2-7; 9 nucleotides match TRBD1. This CDR3 comprises 15 residues. Looked up from germline, CDR1 is LNHDA and CDR2 is SQIVND (reference sequence). J was trimmed by 2 bases and V by 5 bases; bases with no gene match: 7. In nucleotides, the CDR3 is TGTGCCAGTAGTGCCAAGGGACAGGGCACCTACGAGCAGTACTTC. It specifies CASSAKGQGTYEQYF. The full variable domain, rest sourced from reference TRBV19 and TRBJ2-7, is DGGITQSPKYLFRKEGQNVTLSCEQNLNHDAMYWYRQDPGQGLRLIYYSQIVNDFQKGDIAEGYSVSREKKESFPLTVTSAQKNPTAFYLCASSAKGQGTYEQYFGPGTRLTVT.

This chain links TRBV5-1 with TRBJ2-5; D is possibly TRBD2 (7 bases). The CDR3 totals 16 residues. The germline gives CDR1 SGHRS, CDR2 YFSETQ. The V and J ends lost 4 bases and 5 bases respectively, with 21 bases between them. CDR3 in DNA: TGCGCCAGCAGCCCTCCGGGACAAGGGGGGGGTGAGACCCAGTACTTC. Its protein product is CASSPPGQGGGETQYF.

The V gene is TRBV29-1, the J gene TRBJ2-1, with TRBD1 identical over 8 bases. Germline assignment: CDR1 SQVTM and CDR2 ANQGSEA. The CDR3 runs 11 residues. The junction had 9 bases not matched to a gene; V was cut back by 7 bases and J by 13 bases. The CDR3 here is CSASGQGAQFF. CDR3 DNA sequence: TGCAGCGCCTCCGGCCAGGGGGCCCAGTTCTTC.

The chain carries TRBV28 and TRBJ2-7, with D possibly TRBD2 on 7 matching bases. V lost 6 bases to trimming and J lost 4 bases, with 13 bases between them. The CDR3 spans 13 residues. Germline-derived CDR1 and CDR2 are MDHEN and SYDVKM. The CDR3 DNA is TGTGCCAGCAGGGGGGGGGCTTTTTACGAGCAGTACTTC. Protein: CASRGGAFYEQYF.

The rearrangement joins TRBV3-1 (or the pseudogene TRBV3-2) to TRBJ2-7; no reliable D call. This CDR3 has 15 residues. V was shortened by 1 base and J by 2 bases, with 12 bases between the two germline ends. The germline gives CDR1 LGHDT, CDR2 YNNKEL (reference sequence). The CDR3: CASSQGLVSTYEQYF. The CDR3, as DNA: TGTGCCAGCAGCCAAGGGCTAGTTAGTACCTACGAGCAGTACTTC.

A few counts support this clone. This rearrangement joins TRBV6-5 to TRBJ1-5; 9 nucleotides match TRBD1. The CDR3 has 15 amino acids. V was clipped by 0 bases and J by 6 bases; unmatched bases: 3. Germline CDR1 is MNHEY and CDR2 is SVGAGI. The DNA of the CDR3 is TGTGCCAGCAGTTACTCGAAGACAGGGGGTCAGCCCCAGCATTTT. Protein sequence: CASSYSKTGGQPQHF.

The chain links TRBV7-2 to TRBJ2-1, with 9 positions matching TRBD1. Germline assignment: CDR1 SGHTA and CDR2 FQGNSA. The CDR3 has 15 amino acids. With V trimmed by 5 bases and J by 2 bases, 4 bases remained unmatched. CDR3: CASSPDRGAYNEQFF. The CDR3 bases are TGTGCCAGCAGCCCGGACAGGGGAGCCTACAATGAGCAGTTCTTC. Variable domain in full (rest from reference TRBV7-2 and TRBJ2-1): GAGVSQSPSNKVTEKGKDVELRCDPISGHTALYWYRQSLGQGLEFLIYFQGNSAPDKSGLPSDRFSAERTGGSVSTLTIQRTQQEDSAVYLCASSPDRGAYNEQFFGPGTRLTVL.

CDR3 DNA sequence: TGTGCCACCCGAGAAAGCGGGAGGGTTTACGAGCAGTACTTC. It specifies CATRESGRVYEQYF. The rearrangement links TRBV19 to TRBJ2-7, with 10 positions matching TRBD2. J gave up 4 bases and V 10 bases, and 10 bases lay outside the gene matches. From germline, CDR1 is LNHDA and CDR2 SQIVND (reference sequence). The CDR3 has 14 residues.

This chain joins TRBV30 and TRBJ2-2; 8 bases agree with TRBD2. CDR1 is GTSNPN, CDR2 SVGIG, per germline (reference sequence). Germline trimming cut 4 bases from V and 6 bases from J; bases unmatched to any gene: 16. The CDR3 is 17 residues long. CDR3 region: CAWNTLGLGLGAGELFF. The CDR3 DNA reads TGTGCCTGGAATACATTGGGCCTGGGACTAGGTGCCGGGGAGCTGTTTTTT.

This clone was recorded once. The chain employs TRBV9 and TRBJ2-2, with TRBD2 matching 8 bases. V lost 4 bases, J lost 5 bases, and 7 bases stayed unmatched. CDR3 length: 15 amino acids. Germline values: CDR1 SGDLS, CDR2 YYNGEE. For the CDR3, the DNA is TGTGCCAGCAGCTTGAGCGGGAGTGGGACCGGGGAGCTGTTTTTT. It yields the protein CASSLSGSGTGELFF.

J is TRBJ2-5 and V is TRBV5-8; 14 bases line up with TRBD2. Germline CDR1 is SGHTS and CDR2 is YDEGEE. Germline trimming cut 4 bases from V and 5 bases from J; bases unmatched to any gene: 16. The CDR3 length is 19 residues. This CDR3 is CASSPGLAGASSPLETQYF. The CDR3 bases are TGTGCCAGCAGCCCGGGACTAGCGGGAGCATCATCCCCCCTGGAGACCCAGTACTTC. Complete variable domain (other parts from reference TRBV5-8 and TRBJ2-5): EAGVTQSPTHLIKTRGQQATLRCSPISGHTSVYWYQQALGLGLQFLLWYDEGEERNRGNFPPRFSGRQFPNYSSELNVNALELEDSALYLCASSPGLAGASSPLETQYFGPGTRLLVL.

The J gene is TRBJ1-2, the V gene TRBV5-1; TRBD1 aligns across 8 bases. This CDR3 is built from 14 residues. The germline V gene has CDR1 SGHRS and CDR2 YFSETQ. Germline trimming cut 4 bases from V and 8 bases from J; bases unmatched to any gene: 10. The CDR3 region is CASSPGQGAQGYTF. CDR3 coding DNA: TGCGCCAGCAGCCCCGGACAGGGCGCGCAGGGCTACACCTTC.

The chain employs TRBV5-1 and TRBJ2-7; D might be TRBD2 (6 bases). The germline V and J ends were trimmed by 3 bases and 2 bases, with 12 bases remaining between them. From germline, CDR1 is SGHRS and CDR2 YFSETQ. CDR3 length: 14 residues. The CDR3 DNA is TGCGCCAGCAGCTACGGGACTCAAACCTACGAGCAGTACTTC. Encoded protein: CASSYGTQTYEQYF.

This clone was picked up a small number of times. The V gene is TRBV30, the J gene TRBJ1-1; the D gene is possibly TRBD1 (5 bases). V lost 3 bases and J 4 bases, leaving 18 bases between the germline ends. CDR1 and CDR2 (germline): GTSNPN, SVGIG (reference sequence). The CDR3 sequence is 15 residues long. As DNA, the CDR3 is TGTGCCTGGAGCTCCTTCAGGGTGACGGGCACTGAAGCTTTCTTT. Its protein is CAWSSFRVTGTEAFF.

The rearrangement uses TRBV28 and TRBJ1-6; possible D gene TRBD1, 5 bases. Germline lookup yields CDR1 MDHEN and CDR2 SYDVKM. CDR3 length equals 14 residues. Trimming left V 4 bases short and J 7 bases short, with 11 bases between. CDR3 nucleotides: TGTGCCAGCAGTTCTGGAGGGGTCAATTCACCCCTCCACTTT. This gives the protein CASSSGGVNSPLHF.